A selection of T cell receptor beta chains follows, all from one sample in a study of T cell responses to AZD1222 COVID-19 vaccine. Clones were read by immunoSEQ multiplex PCR, and TCRdb kept only the in-frame ones, dropping some. The top ten clones hold 3.5% to 5% of a sample with around 160,000 clones, 75% to 85% of them seen once. The sequencing used peripheral blood, collected on day 0 of MenACWY control vaccination. All receptors come from an adult in good health. Each CDR3 is given with its conserved first and last residue. D genes are given only for firm matches. The listing skips clone size in some rows; elsewhere it reads once, few, many or a size class.

J	D	size	V	CDR3	DNA
TRBJ1-5	.	.	TRBV7-8	CASSPAGGRQPQHF	TGTGCCAGCAGCCCGGCGGGGGGCCGTCAGCCCCAGCATTTT
TRBJ1-6	.	.	TRBV5-4	CASSRYLTDMGGSPLHF	TGTGCCAGCAGCCGTTACCTGACGGATATGGGGGGCTCACCCCTCCACTTT
TRBJ1-2	TRBD1	.	TRBV6-1	CASRLRDSNYGYTF	TGTGCCAGCCGACTCCGGGACAGTAACTATGGCTACACCTTC
TRBJ2-2	.	few	TRBV30	CAWSGGTGELFF	TGTGCCTGGAGTGGGGGTACCGGGGAGCTGTTTTTT
TRBJ2-1	.	.	TRBV10-1	CASSGSGTGVYEQFF	TGCGCCAGCAGTGGCTCCGGGACTGGGGTCTATGAGCAGTTCTTC
TRBJ1-2	.	.	TRBV28	CASSPPLRGYTF	TGTGCCAGCAGTCCCCCCCTGCGGGGCTACACCTTC
TRBJ1-5	.	.	TRBV12-3/TRBV12-4	CASTPSRNQPQHF	TGTGCCAGCACCCCCAGCCGCAATCAGCCCCAGCATTTT
TRBJ2-1	TRBD2	medium-sized	TRBV4-1	CASSQVAGGLYNEQFF	TGCGCCAGCAGCCAAGTAGCGGGGGGGCTCTACAATGAGCAGTTCTTC
TRBJ2-5	TRBD1	.	TRBV30	CAWSPGQGETQYF	TGTGCCTGGAGTCCGGGACAGGGCGAGACCCAGTACTTC
TRBJ1-2	.	few	TRBV25-1	CASSVQGSGYTF	TGTGCCAGCAGTGTGCAGGGCTCGGGCTACACCTTC
TRBJ2-7	.	.	TRBV7-2	CASSLGRDPALYEQYF	TGTGCCAGCAGCTTAGGCAGGGATCCTGCTCTGTACGAGCAGTACTTC
TRBJ1-1	.	once	TRBV28	CASSSSSMNTEAFF	TGTGCCAGCAGTTCCAGCAGCATGAACACTGAAGCTTTCTTT
TRBJ1-4	.	.	TRBV7-6	CASIYPGGTTNEKLFF	TGTGCCAGCATCTACCCCGGGGGGACAACTAATGAAAAACTGTTTTTT
TRBJ2-1	.	.	TRBV24-1	CATGKDTHNYNEQFF	TGTGCCACCGGAAAGGACACCCACAATTACAATGAGCAGTTCTTC
TRBJ1-5	.	.	TRBV19	CASSEGTNQPQHF	TGTGCCAGTAGCGAGGGAACGAATCAGCCCCAGCATTTT
TRBJ1-6	.	.	TRBV6-5	CASRPTVGNNSPLHF	TGTGCCAGCAGACCGACAGTGGGGAATAATTCACCCCTCCACTTT
TRBJ1-3	.	.	TRBV5-3	CARPGGDTIYF	TGTGCCCGACCGGGCGGAGACACCATATATTTT
TRBJ1-5	.	.	TRBV6-5	CASSKGILGQPQHF	TGTGCCAGCAGTAAGGGTATATTGGGTCAGCCCCAGCATTTT
TRBJ1-5	.	.	TRBV3-1/TRBV3-2	CASSQDPGSNQPQHF	TGTGCCAGCAGCCAAGATCCCGGATCCAATCAGCCCCAGCATTTT
TRBJ1-3	.	.	TRBV5-4	CASSLGGDRSGNTIYF	TGTGCCAGCAGCTTGGGTGGGGACCGCTCTGGAAACACCATATATTTT
TRBJ2-1	.	.	TRBV7-3	CASSPPGDTEQFF	TGTGCCAGCAGCCCCCCGGGTGATACTGAGCAGTTCTTC
TRBJ2-3	.	.	TRBV11-2	CASTFGTDTQYF	TGTGCCAGCACCTTCGGCACAGATACGCAGTATTTT
TRBJ2-1	TRBD2	.	TRBV29-1	CSVATSGGAGEQFF	TGCAGCGTCGCGACTAGCGGGGGGGCAGGTGAGCAGTTCTTC
TRBJ2-5	TRBD1	few	TRBV9	CASSPAGGHGETQYF	TGTGCCAGCAGCCCGGCAGGGGGTCATGGGGAGACCCAGTACTTC
TRBJ1-5	TRBD1	.	TRBV18	CASSEGTGRNQPQHF	TGTGCCAGCTCGGAAGGGACAGGGAGGAATCAGCCCCAGCATTTT
TRBJ1-1	TRBD1	.	TRBV7-9	CASRATAGQGGEAFF	TGTGCCAGCAGGGCTACCGCGGGACAGGGGGGTGAAGCTTTCTTT
TRBJ1-5	TRBD1	.	TRBV7-2	CASSTRGGNQPQHF	TGTGCCAGCAGCACCAGGGGGGGCAATCAGCCCCAGCATTTT
TRBJ2-4	.	.	TRBV28	CASGTGFSKNIQYF	TGTGCCAGCGGCACAGGGTTCAGCAAAAACATTCAGTACTTC
TRBJ1-6	.	.	TRBV5-1	CASSKGSSYNSPLHF	TGCGCCAGCAGCAAAGGGAGCTCCTATAATTCACCCCTCCACTTT
TRBJ2-7	TRBD1	.	TRBV29-1	CSVDDRDYEQYF	TGCAGCGTTGATGACAGGGACTACGAGCAGTACTTC
TRBJ1-1	.	.	TRBV5-4	CASSLEVSTEAFF	TGTGCCAGCAGCTTGGAGGTTAGCACTGAAGCTTTCTTT
TRBJ1-2	.	once	TRBV28	CASRDYYGYTF	TGTGCCAGCAGGGACTACTATGGCTACACCTTC
TRBJ1-2	.	.	TRBV29-1	CSVAYREGEKGYTF	TGCAGCGTTGCTTACCGGGAGGGAGAGAAGGGCTACACCTTC
TRBJ1-1	.	.	TRBV24-1	CATKAREDTEAFF	TGTGCCACCAAGGCCAGGGAGGACACTGAAGCTTTCTTT
TRBJ2-4	.	once	TRBV6-6	CASSYIQGGAKNIQYF	TGTGCCAGCAGTTACATCCAGGGAGGAGCCAAAAACATTCAGTACTTC
TRBJ2-5	TRBD1	.	TRBV15	CATSRERGQAGSQYF	TGTGCCACCAGCAGAGAACGAGGACAGGCAGGGTCCCAGTACTTC
TRBJ1-2	TRBD1	.	TRBV18	CASSPGQGTLNYGYTF	TGTGCCAGCTCACCGGGACAGGGGACCCTTAACTATGGCTACACCTTC
TRBJ1-1	.	.	TRBV6-1	CASSEAQITEAFF	TGTGCCAGCAGTGAAGCGCAGATTACTGAAGCTTTCTTT
TRBJ2-3	.	.	TRBV7-9	CASSLPGVSTDTQYF	TGTGCCAGCAGCCTACCGGGGGTTAGCACAGATACGCAGTATTTT
TRBJ1-3	TRBD1	.	TRBV6-1	CASSDPGQIFSGNTIYF	TGTGCCAGCAGTGACCCGGGACAGATATTCTCTGGAAACACCATATATTTT
TRBJ1-2	.	.	TRBV5-6	CASSMSPGHLYGYTF	TGTGCCAGCAGCATGAGTCCGGGACATCTCTATGGCTACACCTTC
TRBJ2-3	.	.	TRBV7-8	CASSFTDTQYF	TGTGCCAGCAGCTTCACAGATACGCAGTATTTT
TRBJ2-1	.	.	TRBV11-3	CASSLAAGNEQFF	TGTGCCAGCAGCTTGGCGGCGGGGAATGAGCAGTTCTTC
TRBJ1-2	.	.	TRBV12-3/TRBV12-4	CASSLGGRYGYTF	TGTGCCAGCAGTCTCGGGGGGAGGTATGGCTACACCTTC
TRBJ2-2	TRBD1	once	TRBV4-1	CASSQGLGTGNTGELFF	TGCGCCAGCAGCCAAGGGCTCGGGACAGGAAACACCGGGGAGCTGTTTTTT
TRBJ1-2	TRBD1	.	TRBV3-1/TRBV3-2	CASSQRQGAGSGYTF	TGTGCCAGCAGCCAGCGACAGGGTGCAGGCTCTGGCTACACCTTC
TRBJ2-1	.	.	TRBV7-2	CASSLDGSYNEQFF	TGTGCCAGCAGCTTAGATGGCAGTTACAATGAGCAGTTCTTC
TRBJ1-1	TRBD1	few	TRBV12-3/TRBV12-4	CASRDRGQGAFF	TGTGCCAGCAGAGACAGGGGGCAGGGTGCTTTCTTT
TRBJ1-5	.	.	TRBV2	CASNIVSNQPQHF	TGTGCCAGCAATATAGTGAGCAATCAGCCCCAGCATTTT
TRBJ1-1	.	.	TRBV6-2/TRBV6-3	CASSAPLRSNTEAFF	TGTGCCAGCAGTGCCCCTCTTCGCAGCAACACTGAAGCTTTCTTT
TRBJ2-1	.	.	TRBV7-7	CASSLGTQGWNEQFF	TGTGCCAGCAGCTTAGGGACCCAAGGTTGGAATGAGCAGTTCTTC
TRBJ1-1	TRBD1	once	TRBV7-3	CASSLGDRGTEAFF	TGTGCCAGCAGCTTAGGGGACAGGGGCACTGAAGCTTTCTTT
TRBJ2-5	.	.	TRBV2	CASSVRLIQETQYF	TGTGCCAGCAGTGTAAGACTAATACAAGAGACCCAGTACTTC
TRBJ1-1	.	.	TRBV14	CASSRLGADEAFF	TGTGCCAGCAGCCGACTGGGGGCAGACGAAGCTTTCTTT
TRBJ1-4	.	.	TRBV18	CASSPRGLVNEKLFF	TGTGCCAGCTCACCACGAGGTCTTGTGAATGAAAAACTGTTTTTT
TRBJ2-3	.	.	TRBV7-2	CASSFLAVAQYF	TGTGCCAGCAGCTTCCTAGCCGTGGCGCAGTATTTT
TRBJ2-1	.	.	TRBV25-1	CASSSSKGEHSYNEQFF	TGTGCCAGCAGCTCCTCGAAGGGGGAACACTCCTACAATGAGCAGTTCTTC
TRBJ1-6	.	.	TRBV27	CASSSTSSYNSPLHF	TGTGCCAGCAGCTCTACAAGCTCCTATAATTCACCCCTCCACTTT
TRBJ1-1	.	.	TRBV16	CASSQSPDTEAFF	TGTGCCAGCAGCCAATCCCCTGACACTGAAGCTTTCTTT
TRBJ2-7	.	once	TRBV3-1/TRBV3-2	CASSQAPSPEQYF	TGTGCCAGCAGCCAAGCCCCCAGCCCGGAGCAGTACTTC